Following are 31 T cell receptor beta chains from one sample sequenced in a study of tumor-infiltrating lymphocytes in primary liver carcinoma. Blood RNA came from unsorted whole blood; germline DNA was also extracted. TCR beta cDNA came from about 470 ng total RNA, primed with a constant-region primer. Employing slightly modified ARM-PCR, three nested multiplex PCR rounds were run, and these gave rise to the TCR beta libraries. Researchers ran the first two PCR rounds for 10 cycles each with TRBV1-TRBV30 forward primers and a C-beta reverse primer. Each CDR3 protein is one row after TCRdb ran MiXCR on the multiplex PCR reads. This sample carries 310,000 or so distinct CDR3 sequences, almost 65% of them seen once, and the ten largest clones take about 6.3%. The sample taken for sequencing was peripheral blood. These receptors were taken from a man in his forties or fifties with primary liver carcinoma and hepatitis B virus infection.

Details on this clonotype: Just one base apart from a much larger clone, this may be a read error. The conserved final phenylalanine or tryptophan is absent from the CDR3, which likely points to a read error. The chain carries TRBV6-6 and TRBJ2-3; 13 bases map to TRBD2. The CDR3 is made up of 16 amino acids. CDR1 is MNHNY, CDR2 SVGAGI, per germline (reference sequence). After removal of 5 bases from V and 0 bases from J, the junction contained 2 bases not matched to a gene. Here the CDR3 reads CASSGTSGTSTDTQYS. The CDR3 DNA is TGTGCCAGCAGTGGGACTAGCGGGACTAGCACAGATACGCAGTATTCT.

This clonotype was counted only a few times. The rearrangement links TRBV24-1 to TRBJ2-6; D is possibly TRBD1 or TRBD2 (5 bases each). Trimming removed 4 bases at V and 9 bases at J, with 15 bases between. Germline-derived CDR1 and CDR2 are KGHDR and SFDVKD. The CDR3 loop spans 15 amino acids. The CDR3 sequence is CATSDPRGPGNVLTF. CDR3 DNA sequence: TGTGCCACCAGTGACCCGAGGGGTCCTGGCAACGTCCTGACTTTC.

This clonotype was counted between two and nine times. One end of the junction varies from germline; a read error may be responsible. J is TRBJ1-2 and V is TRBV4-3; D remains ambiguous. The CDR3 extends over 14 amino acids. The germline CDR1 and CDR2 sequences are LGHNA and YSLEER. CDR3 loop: CASSQGRQNCGYTF. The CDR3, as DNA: TGCGCCAGCAGCCAAGGACGGCAGAACTGTGGCTACACCTTC.

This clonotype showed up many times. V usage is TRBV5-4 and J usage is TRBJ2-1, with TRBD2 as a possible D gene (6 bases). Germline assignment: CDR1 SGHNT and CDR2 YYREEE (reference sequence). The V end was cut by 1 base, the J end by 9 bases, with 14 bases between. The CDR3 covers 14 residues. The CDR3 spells CASSLKRESREQFF. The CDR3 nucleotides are TGTGCCAGCAGCTTGAAACGGGAGAGTCGTGAGCAGTTCTTC.

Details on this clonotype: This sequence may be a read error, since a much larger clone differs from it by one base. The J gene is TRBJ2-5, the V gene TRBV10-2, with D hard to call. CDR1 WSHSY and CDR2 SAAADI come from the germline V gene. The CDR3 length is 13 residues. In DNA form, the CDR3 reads TGCGCCTGCAGTCGACGGCCCCAAGAGACCCAGTACTTC. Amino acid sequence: CACSRRPQETQYF.

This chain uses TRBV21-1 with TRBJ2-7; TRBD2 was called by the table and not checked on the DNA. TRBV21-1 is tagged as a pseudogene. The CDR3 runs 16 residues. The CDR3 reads CASSKPGTSGSYEQYF. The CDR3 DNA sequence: TGTGCCAGCAGCAAACCAGGGACTAGCGGTTCCTACGAGCAGTACTTC.

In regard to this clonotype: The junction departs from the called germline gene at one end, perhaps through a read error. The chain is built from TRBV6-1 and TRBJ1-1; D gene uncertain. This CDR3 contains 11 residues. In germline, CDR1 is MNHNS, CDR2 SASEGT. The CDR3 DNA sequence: TGTGTCAGCAGTCGGAACACTGAAGCCTTCTTT. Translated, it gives CVSSRNTEAFF.

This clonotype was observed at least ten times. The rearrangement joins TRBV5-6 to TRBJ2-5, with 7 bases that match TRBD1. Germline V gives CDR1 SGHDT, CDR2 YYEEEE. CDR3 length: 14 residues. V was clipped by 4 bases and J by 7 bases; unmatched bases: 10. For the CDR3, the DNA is TGTGCCAGCAGCCGAGGGACAGACCTGGGGACCCAGTACTTC. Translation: CASSRGTDLGTQYF.

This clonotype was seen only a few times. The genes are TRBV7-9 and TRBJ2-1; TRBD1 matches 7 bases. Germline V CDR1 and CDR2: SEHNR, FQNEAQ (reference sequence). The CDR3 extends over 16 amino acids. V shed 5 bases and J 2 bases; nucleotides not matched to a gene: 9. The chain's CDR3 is CASSTRQGKTYNEQFF. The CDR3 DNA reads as TGTGCCAGCAGCACCCGACAGGGCAAAACCTACAATGAGCAGTTCTTC.

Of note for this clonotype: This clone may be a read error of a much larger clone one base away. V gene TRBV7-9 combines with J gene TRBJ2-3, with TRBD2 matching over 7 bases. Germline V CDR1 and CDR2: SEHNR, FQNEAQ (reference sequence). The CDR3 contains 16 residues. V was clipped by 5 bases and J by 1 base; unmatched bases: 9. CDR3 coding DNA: TGTGCCAGCAGCATTCTAGCGGATACTGGCACAGATACGCAGTATTTT. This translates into CASSILADTGTDTQYF.

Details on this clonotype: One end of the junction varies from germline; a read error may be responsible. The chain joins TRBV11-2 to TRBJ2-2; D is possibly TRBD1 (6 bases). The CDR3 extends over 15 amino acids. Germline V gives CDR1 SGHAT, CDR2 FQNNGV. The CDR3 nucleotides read TGTACCAGCAGCGCTAGTCGACAGGTTGCCGGGGAGCTGTTTTTT. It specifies CTSSASRQVAGELFF.

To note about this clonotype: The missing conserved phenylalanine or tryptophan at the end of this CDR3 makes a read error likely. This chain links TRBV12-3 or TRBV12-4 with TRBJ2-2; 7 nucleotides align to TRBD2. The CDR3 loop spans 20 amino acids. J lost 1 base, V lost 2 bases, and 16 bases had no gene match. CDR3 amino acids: CASSLTPLHLAGLNTGELFI. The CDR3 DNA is TGTGCCAGCAGTTTAACTCCACTCCACTTAGCGGGTCTGAACACCGGGGAGCTGTTTATT.

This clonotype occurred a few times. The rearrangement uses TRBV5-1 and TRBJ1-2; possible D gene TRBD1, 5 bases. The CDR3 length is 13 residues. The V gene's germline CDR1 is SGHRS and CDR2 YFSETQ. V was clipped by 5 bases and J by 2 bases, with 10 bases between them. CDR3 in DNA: TGCGCCAGCAGATTACAGGAGAACTATGGCTACACCTTC. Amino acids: CASRLQENYGYTF.

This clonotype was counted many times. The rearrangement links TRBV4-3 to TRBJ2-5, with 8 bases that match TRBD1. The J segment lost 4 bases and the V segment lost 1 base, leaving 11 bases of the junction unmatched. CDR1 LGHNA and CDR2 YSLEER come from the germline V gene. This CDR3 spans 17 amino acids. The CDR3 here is CASSQGRGRLGVETQYF. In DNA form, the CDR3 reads TGCGCCAGCAGCCAAGGCAGGGGGCGCTTAGGGGTAGAGACCCAGTACTTC.

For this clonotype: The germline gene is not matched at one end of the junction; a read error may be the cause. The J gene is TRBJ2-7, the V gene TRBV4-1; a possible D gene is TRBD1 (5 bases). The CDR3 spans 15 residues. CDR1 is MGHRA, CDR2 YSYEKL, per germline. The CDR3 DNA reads TGCGCCAGCATCCAAACAGGTAGCAGCTCCTACGAGCAGTACTTC. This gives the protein CASIQTGSSSYEQYF.

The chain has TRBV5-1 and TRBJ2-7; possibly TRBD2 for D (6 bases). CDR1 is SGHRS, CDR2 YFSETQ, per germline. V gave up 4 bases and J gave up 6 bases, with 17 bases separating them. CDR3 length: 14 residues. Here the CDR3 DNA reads TGCGCCAGCAGCCATCCGGGCCCGGAGGGCGAGCAGTACTTC. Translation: CASSHPGPEGEQYF.

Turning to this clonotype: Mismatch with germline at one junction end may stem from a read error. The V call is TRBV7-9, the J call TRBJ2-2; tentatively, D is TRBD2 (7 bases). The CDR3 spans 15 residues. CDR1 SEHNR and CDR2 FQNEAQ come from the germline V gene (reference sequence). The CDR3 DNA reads TGTGCCAGCAGCTCCCACACAGGGTACAGCGGGGAGCTGTCTTTT. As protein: CASSSHTGYSGELSF.

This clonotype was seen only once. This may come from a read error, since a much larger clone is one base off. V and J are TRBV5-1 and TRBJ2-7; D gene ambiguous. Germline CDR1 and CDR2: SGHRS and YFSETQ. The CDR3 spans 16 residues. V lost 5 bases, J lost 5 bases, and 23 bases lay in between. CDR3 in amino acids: CASSTSGWSVRNEQYF. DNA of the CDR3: TGCGCCAGCAGTACCTCCGGCTGGAGCGTGCGCAACGAGCAGTACTTC.

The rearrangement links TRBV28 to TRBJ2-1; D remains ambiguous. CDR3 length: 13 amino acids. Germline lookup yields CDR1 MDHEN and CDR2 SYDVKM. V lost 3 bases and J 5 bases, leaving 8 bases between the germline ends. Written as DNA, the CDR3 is TGTGCCAGCAGTTTGACACAGAACAATGAGCAGTTCTTC. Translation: CASSLTQNNEQFF.

The CDR3 region has the DNA TGCGCCAGCAGCCAAGATCCGAGCGGCCCCTACAATGGACAGTTCTTC. This gives the protein CASSQDPSGPYNGQFF. The V call is TRBV4-1, the J call TRBJ2-1; D possibly corresponds to TRBD2 (5 bases). Trimming removed 0 bases at V and 13 bases at J, with 22 bases between. The CDR3 length is 16 residues. The germline V gene has CDR1 MGHRA and CDR2 YSYEKL.

The CDR3 spells CASSPPTTPGNYGYTF. The CDR3 DNA sequence: TGTGCCAGCAGCCCCCCCACAACGCCCGGTAATTATGGCTACACCTTC. The chain recombines TRBV13 with TRBJ1-2; no reliable D call. Trimming removed 5 bases from V and 5 bases from J, with 21 bases in between. CDR1 is PRHDT, CDR2 FYEKMQ, per germline (reference sequence). This CDR3 has 16 residues.

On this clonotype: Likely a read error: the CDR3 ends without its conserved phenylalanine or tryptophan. The CDR3 region is CASSLGPNGLTGELFL. CDR3 bases: TGTGCCAGCAGCTTAGGGCCGAACGGGCTCACCGGGGAGCTGTTTTTG. V gene TRBV11-2 combines with J gene TRBJ2-2; D not resolved. The CDR3 is 16 residues long. In germline, CDR1 is SGHAT, CDR2 FQNNGV. Trimming removed 1 base at V and 4 bases at J, with 13 bases between.

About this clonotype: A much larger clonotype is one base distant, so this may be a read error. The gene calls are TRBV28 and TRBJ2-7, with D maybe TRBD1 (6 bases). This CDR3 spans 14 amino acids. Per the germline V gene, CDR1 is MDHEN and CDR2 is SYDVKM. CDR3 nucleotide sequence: TGTGCCTGCAGACAGGCCGTCCAGATCGCCGAGCAGTACTTC. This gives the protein CACRQAVQIAEQYF.

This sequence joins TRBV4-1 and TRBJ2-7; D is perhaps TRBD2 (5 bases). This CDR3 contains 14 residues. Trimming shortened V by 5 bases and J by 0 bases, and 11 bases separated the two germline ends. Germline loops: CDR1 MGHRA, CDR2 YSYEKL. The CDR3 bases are TGCGCCAGCAGCACTAGGTACAGCTCCTACGAGCAGTACTTC. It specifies CASSTRYSSYEQYF.

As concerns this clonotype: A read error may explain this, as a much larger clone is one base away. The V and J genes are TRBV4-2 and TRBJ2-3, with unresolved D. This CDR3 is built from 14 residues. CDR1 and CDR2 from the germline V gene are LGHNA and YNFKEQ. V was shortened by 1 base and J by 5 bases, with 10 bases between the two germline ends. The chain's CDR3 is CASSQGGGIDTQYF. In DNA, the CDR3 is TGTGCCAGCAGCCAAGGAGGCGGCATAGATACGCAGTATTTT.

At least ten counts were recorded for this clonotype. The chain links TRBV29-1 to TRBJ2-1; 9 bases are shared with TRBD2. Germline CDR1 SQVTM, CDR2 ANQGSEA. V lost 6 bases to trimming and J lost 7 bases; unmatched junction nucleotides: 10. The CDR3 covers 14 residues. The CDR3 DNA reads TGCAGCGTAGTCGGGACTAGCACAGGGAATGAGCAGTTCTTC. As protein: CSVVGTSTGNEQFF.

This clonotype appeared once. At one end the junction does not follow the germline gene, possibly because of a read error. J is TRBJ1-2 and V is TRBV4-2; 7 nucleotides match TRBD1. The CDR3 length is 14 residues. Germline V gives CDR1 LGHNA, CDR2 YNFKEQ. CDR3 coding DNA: TGCGCCGGCAGCCAAGAAGGAGGGGGCCGTGGCTACACCTTC. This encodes CAGSQEGGGRGYTF.

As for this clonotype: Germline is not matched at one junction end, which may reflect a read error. The CDR3 reads CSSSYSTRRRACNEKLFF. In DNA form, the CDR3 reads TGTTCCAGCAGTTACTCGACAAGACGGCGCGCCTGTAATGAAAAACTGTTTTTT. The chain is built from TRBV6-2 or TRBV6-3 and TRBJ1-4; no firm D call. The germline CDR1 and CDR2 sequences are MNHEY and SVGEGT. The CDR3 sequence is 18 residues long.

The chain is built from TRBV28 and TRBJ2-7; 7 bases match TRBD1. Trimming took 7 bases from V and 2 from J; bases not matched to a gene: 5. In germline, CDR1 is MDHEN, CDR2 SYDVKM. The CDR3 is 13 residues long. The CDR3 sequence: CASTPDRTYEQYF. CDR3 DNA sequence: TGTGCCAGCACCCCGGACAGGACCTACGAGCAGTACTTC.

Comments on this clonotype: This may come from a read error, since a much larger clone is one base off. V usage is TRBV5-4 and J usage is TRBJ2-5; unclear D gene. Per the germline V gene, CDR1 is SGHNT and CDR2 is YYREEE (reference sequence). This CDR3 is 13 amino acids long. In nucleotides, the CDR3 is TGTGCCAGCAACTTGTACACAATGGAGACCCAGTACTTC. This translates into CASNLYTMETQYF. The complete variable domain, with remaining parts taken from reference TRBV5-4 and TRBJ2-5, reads ETGVTQSPTHLIKTRGQQVTLRCSSQSGHNTVSWYQQALGQGPQFIFQYYREEENGRGNFPPRFSGLQFPNYSSELNVNALELDDSALYLCASNLYTMETQYFGPGTRLLVL.

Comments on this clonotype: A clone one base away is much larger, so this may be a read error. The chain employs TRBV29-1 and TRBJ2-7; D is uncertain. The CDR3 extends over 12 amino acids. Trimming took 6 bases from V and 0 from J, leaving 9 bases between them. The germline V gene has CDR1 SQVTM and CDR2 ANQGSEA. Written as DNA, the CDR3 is TGCAGCGTGGCGTACAGCTCCTACGAGCAGTACTTC. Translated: CSVAYSSYEQYF.